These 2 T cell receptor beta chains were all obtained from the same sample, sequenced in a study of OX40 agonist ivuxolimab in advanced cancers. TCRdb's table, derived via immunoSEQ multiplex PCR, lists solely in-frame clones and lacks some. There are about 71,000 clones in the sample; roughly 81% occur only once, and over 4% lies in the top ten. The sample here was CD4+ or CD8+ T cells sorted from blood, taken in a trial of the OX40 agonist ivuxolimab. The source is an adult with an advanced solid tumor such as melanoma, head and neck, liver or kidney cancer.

In DNA form, the CDR3 reads TGTGCCAGCAGCTGGGACGGACAGAGGGGAACTGAAGCTTTCTTT. Translation: CASSWDGQRGTEAFF. The chain links TRBV9 to TRBJ1-1; tentatively, D is TRBD1 (6 bases). The V end was cut by 4 bases, the J end by 5 bases, with 18 bases between. This CDR3 has 15 residues. Germline assignment: CDR1 SGDLS and CDR2 YYNGEE.

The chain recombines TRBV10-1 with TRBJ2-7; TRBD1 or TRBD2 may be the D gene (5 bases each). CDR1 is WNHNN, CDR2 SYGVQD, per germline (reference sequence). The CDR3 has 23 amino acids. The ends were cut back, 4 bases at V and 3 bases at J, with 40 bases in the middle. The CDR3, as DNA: TGCGCCAGCAGTGTTTTAAGGTTGTGGCAGGGAGACATCAATCTCTTTTACGTCTACGAGCAGTACTTC. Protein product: CASSVLRLWQGDINLFYVYEQYF.